This is a list of T cell receptor beta chains from one sample in a study of cytomegalovirus exposure and HLA in healthy donors. Sequencing was performed with immunoSEQ multiplex PCR; in TCRdb, only in-frame clones are kept and a portion is missing. Found here are about 120,000 clones, approximately 95% of them singletons; the top ten hold about 1.8%. Sequencing was carried out using PBMCs. The receptors here all came from a young man in good health and CMV-seronegative. CDR3s include the opening cysteine and the closing phenylalanine or tryptophan. D genes are given only for firm matches. Only some rows state a clone size, as once, few, many or a class for expanded clones.

V: TRBV18; size: NA; D: TRBD1; J: TRBJ2-2; DNA: TGTGCCAGCTCACCCAGCGGGACAGGGTTTGATCTGAGTGCCGGGGAGCTGTTTTTT; CDR3: CASSPSGTGFDLSAGELFF
V: TRBV9; size: NA; D: TRBD2; J: TRBJ2-7; DNA: TGTGCCAGCAGCGTAGATCCGGGACTAACCTCCTACGAGCAGTACTTC; CDR3: CASSVDPGLTSYEQYF
V: TRBV11-3; size: NA; D: NA; J: TRBJ2-4; DNA: TGTGCCAGCAGCTTAGAGGGAGCAGACATTCAGTACTTC; CDR3: CASSLEGADIQYF
V: TRBV27; size: once; D: NA; J: TRBJ2-7; DNA: TGTGCCAGCAGTTTAGGGACTTACTACGAGCAGTACTTC; CDR3: CASSLGTYYEQYF
V: TRBV7-2; size: NA; D: NA; J: TRBJ2-1; DNA: TGTGCCAGCAGCCCAGGGCCCGAAAATGGCAGTGAGCAGTTCTTC; CDR3: CASSPGPENGSEQFF
V: TRBV4-2; size: NA; D: NA; J: TRBJ2-5; DNA: TGTGCCAGCAGCCGAAGTTCACTAGCCCAAGAGACCCAGTACTTC; CDR3: CASSRSSLAQETQYF
V: TRBV18; size: NA; D: NA; J: TRBJ2-7; DNA: TGTGCCAGCTCACCACCGGAGGGGTCCTACGAGCAGTACTTC; CDR3: CASSPPEGSYEQYF
V: TRBV28; size: NA; D: NA; J: TRBJ2-6; DNA: TGTGCCAGCAGTTTAAGGGGGACGGCTGGGGCCAACGTCCTGACTTTC; CDR3: CASSLRGTAGANVLTF
V: TRBV30; size: NA; D: TRBD1; J: TRBJ2-7; DNA: TGTGCCTGGAGGGGGACAGCCTACTCCTACGAGCAGTACTTC; CDR3: CAWRGTAYSYEQYF
V: TRBV5-1; size: NA; D: TRBD1; J: TRBJ2-7; DNA: TGCGCCAGCAGCTTGCCCAGGGGGCTTCCCTACGAGCAGTACTTC; CDR3: CASSLPRGLPYEQYF
V: TRBV30; size: NA; D: NA; J: TRBJ1-1; DNA: TGTGCCTGGGAAACACACGAGGCCACTGAAGCTTTCTTT; CDR3: CAWETHEATEAFF
V: TRBV7-9; size: NA; D: NA; J: TRBJ1-1; DNA: TGTGCCAGCAGCCGGGAAGGGAACACTGAAGCTTTCTTT; CDR3: CASSREGNTEAFF
V: TRBV2; size: NA; D: TRBD2; J: TRBJ2-1; DNA: TGTGCCAGCAGGGATGCGGGAGAAGGGGAGCAGTTCTTC; CDR3: CASRDAGEGEQFF
V: TRBV11-3; size: NA; D: TRBD2; J: TRBJ2-5; DNA: TGTGCCAGCAGCTTAGGGACTAGCGGGATCCAAGAGACCCAGTACTTC; CDR3: CASSLGTSGIQETQYF
V: TRBV19; size: NA; D: TRBD2; J: TRBJ2-1; DNA: TGTGCCAGTAGTGTGCTAGCGGGAGAAAAATCCTACAATGAGCAGTTCTTC; CDR3: CASSVLAGEKSYNEQFF
V: TRBV19; size: NA; D: TRBD1; J: TRBJ2-1; DNA: TGTGCCAGTAGTCGGACAGGTTCCTACAATGAGCAGTTCTTC; CDR3: CASSRTGSYNEQFF
V: TRBV19; size: NA; D: NA; J: TRBJ1-4; DNA: TGTGCCAGTAGTATTCCGGGCGGGGGCGAAAAACTGTTTTTT; CDR3: CASSIPGGGEKLFF
V: TRBV7-2; size: NA; D: TRBD1; J: TRBJ1-1; DNA: TGTGCCAGCAGCTTGGAGGCGGACAGGGTTTTGGCTTTCTTT; CDR3: CASSLEADRVLAFF
V: TRBV7-8; size: once; D: NA; J: TRBJ2-5; DNA: TGTGCCAGCAGCCCGCGATCCCCCCCAGGAGAGACCCAGTACTTC; CDR3: CASSPRSPPGETQYF
V: TRBV28; size: NA; D: NA; J: TRBJ1-2; DNA: TGTGCCAGCAGTTATATTTATGGCTACACCTTC; CDR3: CASSYIYGYTF
V: TRBV18; size: once; D: NA; J: TRBJ2-7; DNA: TGTGCCAGCTCACCACTAGGTACAGGGGGGGACGAGCAGTACTTC; CDR3: CASSPLGTGGDEQYF
V: TRBV11-2; size: NA; D: NA; J: TRBJ2-7; DNA: TGTGCCAGCAGCTTAGTAGGGGGTGGCGGGCGCGGCTACGAGCAGTACTTC; CDR3: CASSLVGGGGRGYEQYF
V: TRBV28; size: NA; D: TRBD1; J: TRBJ2-7; DNA: TGTGCCAGCAGTTTGCGCGCAGGGGGCTACGAGCAGTACTTC; CDR3: CASSLRAGGYEQYF
V: TRBV7-9; size: NA; D: TRBD2; J: TRBJ2-7; DNA: TGTGCCAGCAGCCCACCCCGGGACTACTCCTACGAGCAGTACTTC; CDR3: CASSPPRDYSYEQYF
V: TRBV29-1; size: NA; D: NA; J: TRBJ2-2; DNA: TGCAGCGTAGGAGGATCCACCGGGGAGCTGTTTTTT; CDR3: CSVGGSTGELFF
V: TRBV6-5; size: once; D: TRBD1; J: TRBJ1-2; DNA: TGTGCCAGCAGTTACCTGGCAGGGGGAGGCTATGGCTACACCTTC; CDR3: CASSYLAGGGYGYTF
V: TRBV7-2; size: NA; D: TRBD1; J: TRBJ2-3; DNA: TGTGCCAGCAGCTTAGATGGCGCAGGGGGCGGAGATACGCAGTATTTT; CDR3: CASSLDGAGGGDTQYF
V: TRBV7-2; size: NA; D: TRBD1; J: TRBJ1-2; DNA: TGTGCCAGCAGCATCCGACAGGGAGATCATGGCTACACCTTC; CDR3: CASSIRQGDHGYTF
V: TRBV9; size: NA; D: NA; J: TRBJ2-3; DNA: TGTGCCAGCAGCCCCCAGGATACGCAGTATTTT; CDR3: CASSPQDTQYF
V: TRBV15; size: NA; D: NA; J: TRBJ1-4; DNA: TGTGCCACCAGCAGAGCCAGGGCCTTAGAAGAAAAACTGTTTTTT; CDR3: CATSRARALEEKLFF
V: TRBV18; size: NA; D: NA; J: TRBJ2-7; DNA: TGTGCCAGCTCACTTCCAACAGGGTTGTACTACGAGCAGTACTTC; CDR3: CASSLPTGLYYEQYF
V: TRBV25-1; size: NA; D: NA; J: TRBJ2-1; DNA: TGTGCCAGCAGTGTGACACAGGGTCGTCTAGTAAATGAGCAGTTCTTC; CDR3: CASSVTQGRLVNEQFF
V: TRBV7-6; size: NA; D: NA; J: TRBJ2-7; DNA: TGTGCCAGCAGCTTTACCGACAGTCCCCACGAGCAGTACTTC; CDR3: CASSFTDSPHEQYF
V: TRBV30; size: NA; D: TRBD1; J: TRBJ1-2; DNA: TGTGCCTGGGGTCGCGGGACAGGGGTCGGCTACACCTTC; CDR3: CAWGRGTGVGYTF
V: TRBV19; size: NA; D: TRBD1; J: TRBJ2-7; DNA: TGTGCCAGTAGTATAGTTGGACAGGGGGCTGACGAGCAGTACTTC; CDR3: CASSIVGQGADEQYF
V: TRBV19; size: NA; D: TRBD2; J: TRBJ2-1; DNA: TGTGCCAGTAATGAAGGGATTGGGGAGGGCCGGGGGCAGTTCTTC; CDR3: CASNEGIGEGRGQFF
V: TRBV7-9; size: NA; D: NA; J: TRBJ1-1; DNA: TGTGCCAGCAGCCAGGACAGTTGGTCTGAAGCTTTCTTT; CDR3: CASSQDSWSEAFF
V: TRBV16; size: NA; D: NA; J: TRBJ1-5; DNA: TGTGCCAGCGCAGTTGGGGGGTATCAGCCCCAGCATTTT; CDR3: CASAVGGYQPQHF
V: TRBV9; size: NA; D: TRBD2; J: TRBJ2-1; DNA: TGTGCCAGCGCCACTACTAGCGGCCTCTACAATGAGCAGTTCTTC; CDR3: CASATTSGLYNEQFF
V: TRBV5-3; size: NA; D: TRBD1; J: TRBJ2-1; DNA: TGTGCCAGAAGCCCACCCGGGACAGGTTACAATGAGCAGTTCTTC; CDR3: CARSPPGTGYNEQFF
V: TRBV6-5; size: NA; D: TRBD1; J: TRBJ2-5; DNA: TGCGATGGGACAGCCCCTGGGCGAAAGACCCAGTACTTC; CDR3: CDGTAPGRKTQYF